Sequencing of this T cell receptor beta chain was carried out in a study of a mutant IDH1 vaccine in newly diagnosed glioma. Looking at the study overall: There were eight vaccinations for patients, given in weeks 1, 3, 5, 7, 11, 15, 19 and 23. The earlier regimen, radiotherapy, temozolomide, or both, was most often both.

Time point reported: week 5, during vaccination. Doses comprised 300 ug of mutant IDH1 20-mer peptide each, plus topical imiquimod. Only in-frame clones appear in the TCRdb table, and some are missing; sequencing was by immunoSEQ multiplex PCR. The sample shows around 42,000 clones, roughly 88% of them seen only once. The CDR3 length is 13 residues. Germline V gene lookup returns CDR1 SQVTM and CDR2 ANQGSEA. V was pared by 7 bases and J by 6 bases, with 15 bases between. On this clone itself: Antigen specificity is unknown.

Source: PBMCs, taken from a glioma patient whose treatment included an IDH1 peptide vaccine. This chain uses TRBV29-1 with TRBJ2-2; the D gene could be TRBD1 or TRBD2 (6 bases each). The receptor's source is a man aged 35 to 55 with glioma. The CDR3 region has the DNA TGCAGCGGTGAGGGGGAGGTACCCGGGGAGCTGTTTTTT. Encoded protein: CSGEGEVPGELFF.